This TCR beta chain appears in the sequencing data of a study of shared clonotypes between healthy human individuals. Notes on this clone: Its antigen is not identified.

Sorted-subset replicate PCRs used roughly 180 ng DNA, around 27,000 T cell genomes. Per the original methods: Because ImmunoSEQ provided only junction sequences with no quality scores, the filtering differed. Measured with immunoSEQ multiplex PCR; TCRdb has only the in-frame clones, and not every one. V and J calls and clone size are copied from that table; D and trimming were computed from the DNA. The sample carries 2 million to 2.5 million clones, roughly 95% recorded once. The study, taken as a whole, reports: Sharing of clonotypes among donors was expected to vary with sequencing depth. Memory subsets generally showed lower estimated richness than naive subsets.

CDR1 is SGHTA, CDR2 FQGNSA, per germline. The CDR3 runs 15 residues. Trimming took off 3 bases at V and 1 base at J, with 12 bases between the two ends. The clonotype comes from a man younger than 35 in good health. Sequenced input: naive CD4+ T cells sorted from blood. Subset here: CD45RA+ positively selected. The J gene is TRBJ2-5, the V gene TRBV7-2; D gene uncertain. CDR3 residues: CASSFGRHSQETQYF. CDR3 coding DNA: TGTGCCAGCAGCTTCGGTCGGCACTCCCAAGAGACCCAGTACTTC. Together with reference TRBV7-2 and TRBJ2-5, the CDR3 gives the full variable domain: GAGVSQSPSNKVTEKGKDVELRCDPISGHTALYWYRQSLGQGLEFLIYFQGNSAPDKSGLPSDRFSAERTGGSVSTLTIQRTQQEDSAVYLCASSFGRHSQETQYFGPGTRLLVL.